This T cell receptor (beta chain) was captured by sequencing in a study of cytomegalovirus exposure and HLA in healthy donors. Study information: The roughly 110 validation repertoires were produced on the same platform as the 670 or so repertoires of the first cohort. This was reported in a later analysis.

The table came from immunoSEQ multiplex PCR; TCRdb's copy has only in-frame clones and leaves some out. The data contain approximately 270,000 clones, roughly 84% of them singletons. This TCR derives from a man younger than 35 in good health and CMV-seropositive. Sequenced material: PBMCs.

The CDR3 DNA reads TGTGCCAGCAGTTACTCAATCTCTGGAAACACCATATATTTT. This codes for CASSYSISGNTIYF. The rearrangement links TRBV6-5 to TRBJ1-3; D remains ambiguous. CDR1 is MNHEY, CDR2 SVGAGI, per germline. The CDR3 contains 14 residues. Trimming stripped 0 bases from V and 0 bases from J, with 3 bases between.